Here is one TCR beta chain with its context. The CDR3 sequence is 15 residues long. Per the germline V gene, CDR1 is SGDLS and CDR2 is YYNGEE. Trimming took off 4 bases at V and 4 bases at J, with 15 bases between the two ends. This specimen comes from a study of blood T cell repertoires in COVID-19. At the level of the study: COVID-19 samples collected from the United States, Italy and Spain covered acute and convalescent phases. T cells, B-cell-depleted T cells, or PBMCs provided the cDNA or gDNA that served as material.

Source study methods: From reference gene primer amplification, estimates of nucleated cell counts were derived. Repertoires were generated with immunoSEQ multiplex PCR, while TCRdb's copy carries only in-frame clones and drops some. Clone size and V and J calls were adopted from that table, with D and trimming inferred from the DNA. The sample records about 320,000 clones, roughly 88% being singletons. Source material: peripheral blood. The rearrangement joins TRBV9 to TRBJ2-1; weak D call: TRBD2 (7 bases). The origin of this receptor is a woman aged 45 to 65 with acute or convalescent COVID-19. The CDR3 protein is CASSPGGGGYNEQFF. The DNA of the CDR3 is TGTGCCAGCAGCCCGGGGGGCGGAGGATACAATGAGCAGTTCTTC.